The 6 T cell receptor beta chains in this list originate from one sample, sequenced in a study of T cells in Graves' hyperthyroidism and ophthalmopathy (dated by TCRdb to between 2019 and 2020). Receptor amplification or capture employed multiplex PCR. Sequenced on an Illumina HiSeq 2000. TCR beta CDR3 regions were amplified from RNA transcripts. The TCR CDR3 was subjected to a first round of RT-PCR using the HTBI primer set and the Qiagen OneStep RT-PCR kit. TCRdb's own reprocessing of the public reads used fastp at Q25 and MiXCR and kept productive beta chains. Identical CDR3 proteins give one entry, which carries the most common genes and DNA. In all, the sample holds approximately 400,000 distinct CDR3 sequences, and about 15% of those were seen once. 11% of the sample belongs to the ten largest clones. Sequenced sample: blood. Receptor source: a woman aged 55-69 years with Graves' hyperthyroidism.

This clonotype was detected ten times or more. The V and J genes are TRBV7-9 and TRBJ2-7; tentative D call: TRBD2 (6 bases). Germline V lookup: CDR1 SEHNR, CDR2 FQNEAQ (reference sequence). V was cut by 1 base and J by 1 base, with 11 bases left in between. The CDR3 consists of 15 residues. CDR3 nucleotides: TGTGCCAGCAGCTTAGGGCGGGACCCATCCTACGAGCAGTACTTC. The encoded protein is CASSLGRDPSYEQYF.

Details on this clonotype: A read error may be the cause here, since a much bigger clone is one base away. The rearrangement uses TRBV6-1 and TRBJ2-2, with unresolved D. The CDR3 has 14 amino acids. Germline-derived CDR1 and CDR2 are MNHNS and SASEGT. The CDR3 DNA reads as TGTGCCAGCAGCGAAGCCCTAGTGGCCGGGGAGCTGTTTTTT. Its translation is CASSEALVAGELFF.

This clonotype showed up just a few times. The chain joins TRBV6-1 to TRBJ2-3, with no clear D. The CDR3 extends over 15 amino acids. V dropped 1 base and J dropped 4 bases, with 12 bases sitting between them. Germline V lookup: CDR1 MNHNS, CDR2 SASEGT. CDR3 residues: CASSEENSAPDTQYF. DNA of the CDR3: TGTGCCAGCAGTGAAGAAAACTCAGCCCCAGATACGCAGTATTTT.

This clonotype occurred many times. The chain recombines TRBV6-2 or TRBV6-3 with TRBJ1-2; 10 nucleotides align to TRBD1. The CDR3 is 13 residues long. Germline assignment: CDR1 MNHEY and CDR2 SVGEGT. The trim removed 6 bases at V and 7 bases at J, leaving 5 bases unmatched. The CDR3 region is CASSGTGVFGYTF. CDR3 sequence (DNA): TGTGCCAGCAGCGGGACAGGGGTCTTTGGCTACACCTTC.

The chain joins TRBV7-9 to TRBJ2-2; D is unresolved. Trimming shortened V by 5 bases and J by 1 base, and 11 bases separated the two germline ends. Germline V lookup: CDR1 SEHNR, CDR2 FQNEAQ (reference sequence). This CDR3 spans 15 amino acids. In DNA form, the CDR3 reads TGTGCCAGCAGCCTTGTGATTGGGAACACCGGGGAGCTGTTTTTT. Translating gives CASSLVIGNTGELFF.

As for this clonotype: The junction departs from the called germline gene at one end, perhaps through a read error. The chain recombines TRBV28 with TRBJ1-5, with 11 bases that match TRBD1. The CDR3 consists of 15 residues. Germline-derived CDR1 and CDR2 are MDHEN and SYDVKM. DNA for the CDR3: TGTGCCAGTCGGACAGGGGGCGCGAGCAGTCAGCCCCAGCATTTT. Encoded protein: CASRTGGASSQPQHF.